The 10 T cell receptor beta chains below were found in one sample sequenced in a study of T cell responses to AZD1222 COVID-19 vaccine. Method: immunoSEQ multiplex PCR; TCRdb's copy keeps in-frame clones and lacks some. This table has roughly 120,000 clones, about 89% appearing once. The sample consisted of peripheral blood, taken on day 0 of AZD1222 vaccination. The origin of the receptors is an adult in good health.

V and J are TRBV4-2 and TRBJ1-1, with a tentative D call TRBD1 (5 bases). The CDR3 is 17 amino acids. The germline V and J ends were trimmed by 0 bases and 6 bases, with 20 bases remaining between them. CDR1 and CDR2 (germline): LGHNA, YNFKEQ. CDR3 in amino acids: CASSQEGAPGSVSEAFF. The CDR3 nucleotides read TGTGCCAGCAGCCAAGAAGGGGCGCCAGGGTCCGTCTCTGAAGCTTTCTTT.

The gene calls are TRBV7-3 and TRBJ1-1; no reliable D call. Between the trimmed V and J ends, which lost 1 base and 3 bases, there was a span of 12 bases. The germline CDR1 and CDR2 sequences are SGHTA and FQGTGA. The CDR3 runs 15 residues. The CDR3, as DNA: TGTGCCAGCAGCTTAATGAGCCACCGAGACACTGAAGCTTTCTTT. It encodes CASSLMSHRDTEAFF.

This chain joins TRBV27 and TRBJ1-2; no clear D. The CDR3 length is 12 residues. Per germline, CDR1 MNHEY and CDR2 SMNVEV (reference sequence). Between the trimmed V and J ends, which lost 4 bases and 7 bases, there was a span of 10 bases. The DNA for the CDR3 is TGTGCCAGCAGTTCACCCAACCGTGGCTACACCTTC. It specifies CASSSPNRGYTF.

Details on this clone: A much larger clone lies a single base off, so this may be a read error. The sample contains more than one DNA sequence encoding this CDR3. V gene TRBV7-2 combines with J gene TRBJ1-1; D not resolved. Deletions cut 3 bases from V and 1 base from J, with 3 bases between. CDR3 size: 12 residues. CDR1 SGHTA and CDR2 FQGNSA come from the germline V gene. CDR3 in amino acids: CASSFWNTEAFF. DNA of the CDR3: TGTGCCAGCAGCTTCTGGAACACTGAAGCTTTCTTT.

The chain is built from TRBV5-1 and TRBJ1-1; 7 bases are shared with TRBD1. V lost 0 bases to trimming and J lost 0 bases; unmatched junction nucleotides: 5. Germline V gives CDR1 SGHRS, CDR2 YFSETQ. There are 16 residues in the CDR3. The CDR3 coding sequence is TGCGCCAGCAGCTTGGTGGCAGGGGGTCTGAACACTGAAGCTTTCTTT. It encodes CASSLVAGGLNTEAFF.

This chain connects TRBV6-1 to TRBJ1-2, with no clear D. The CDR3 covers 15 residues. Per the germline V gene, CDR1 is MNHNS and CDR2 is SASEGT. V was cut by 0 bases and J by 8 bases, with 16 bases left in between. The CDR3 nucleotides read TGTGCCAGCAGTGAAGCAGGGTCTGAAGGCGAGGGCTACACCTTC. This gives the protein CASSEAGSEGEGYTF.

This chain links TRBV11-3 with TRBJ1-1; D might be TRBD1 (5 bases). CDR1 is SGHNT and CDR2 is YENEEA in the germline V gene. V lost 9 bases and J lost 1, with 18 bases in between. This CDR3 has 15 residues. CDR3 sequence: CASRTGAGTNTEAFF. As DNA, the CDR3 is TGTGCCAGTAGAACTGGGGCAGGGACGAACACTGAAGCTTTCTTT.

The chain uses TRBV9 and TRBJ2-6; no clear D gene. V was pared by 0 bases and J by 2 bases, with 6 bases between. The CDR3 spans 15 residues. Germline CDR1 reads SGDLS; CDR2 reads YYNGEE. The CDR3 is CASSVGKAGANVLTF. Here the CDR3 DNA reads TGTGCCAGCAGCGTAGGGAAAGCTGGGGCCAACGTCCTGACTTTC.

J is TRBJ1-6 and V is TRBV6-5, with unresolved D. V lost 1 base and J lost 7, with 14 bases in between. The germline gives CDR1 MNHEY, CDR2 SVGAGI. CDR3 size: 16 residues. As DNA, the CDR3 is TGTGCCAGCAGTTACTTGCCCGGACGGCTAAATTCACCCCTCCACTTT. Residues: CASSYLPGRLNSPLHF.

The CDR3 loop reads CASWIRGSGNTIYF. Written as DNA, the CDR3 is TGTGCCAGCTGGATTAGGGGTTCTGGAAACACCATATATTTT. The chain links TRBV28 to TRBJ1-3; a weak D match, TRBD1 (5 bases). This CDR3 comprises 14 residues. The V gene's germline CDR1 is MDHEN and CDR2 SYDVKM. Trimming cost V 8 bases and J 1 base, with 12 bases left between them.